This TCR beta chain was recovered during a study of beta chain features in type 1 diabetes. Overall study findings and caveats: Relative to healthy donors, patients appeared to have naive, central memory and Treg TCRB repertoires that were more similar.

TCRB transcripts that were expressed got sequenced, as all of the isolated RNA had been reverse transcribed. Measured with immunoSEQ multiplex PCR; TCRdb has only the in-frame clones, and not every one. Of nearly 250,000 clones in the sample, 13% to 15% were seen once. This clone has only a few counts. Its antigen is not identified. This CDR3 is 15 amino acids long. The V end was cut by 2 bases, the J end by 3 bases, with 14 bases between. CDR1 is SGHRS, CDR2 YFSETQ, per germline. The V call is TRBV5-1, the J call TRBJ1-2; D remains unclear. The specimen was naive CD4+ T cells from blood. The receptor's source is a woman between 35 and 50 years old in good health. The CDR3, as DNA: TGCGCCAGCAGCTTAAGCGCGGCCCACGACTATGGCTACACCTTC. Protein product: CASSLSAAHDYGYTF.